This T cell receptor (beta chain) was recorded in a study of blood T cell repertoires in COVID-19. Overall study context: In each case, the material was cDNA or gDNA derived from T cells, B-cell-depleted T cells, or PBMCs.

Assay used: immunoSEQ multiplex PCR; TCRdb lists only in-frame clones, some missing. The repertoire holds about 98,000 clones, with 70% to 80% as singletons. V lost 7 bases, J lost 4 bases, and 18 bases stayed unmatched. Germline-derived CDR1 and CDR2 are MDHEN and SYDVKM. CDR3 length: 17 residues. The TCR comes from a man aged 70 or older with acute or convalescent COVID-19. This chain links TRBV28 with TRBJ2-5; 7 nucleotides match TRBD2. Sequencing used peripheral blood. The CDR3 DNA sequence: TGTGCCAGCAACTCTCCGGGGCTGGCGGGAGTAAGAGAGACCCAGTACTTC. Its protein product is CASNSPGLAGVRETQYF.